This entry concerns a single T cell receptor (beta chain). No antigen is known for it. Trimming pared 1 base from V and 2 bases from J, leaving 14 bases between. The germline V gene encodes CDR1 SGHAT and CDR2 FQNNGV. The CDR3 has 17 amino acids. This entry belongs to a study of siplizumab effects on memory and regulatory T cells. Produced via immunoSEQ multiplex PCR; TCRdb's table is partial and in-frame only. The data hold tens of thousands of clones, with roughly 93% observed a single time. The study's findings and limits: A naive or memory phenotype could not be assigned to roughly 80-97% of the proliferating CD4+ or CD8+ clones. In controls, around 25% of mappable alloreactive CD4+ clones were Treg-derived on average, versus roughly 74% with siplizumab.

Sequencing input: CD8+ T cells sorted from blood. The TCR comes from a human donor in good health. The chain uses TRBV11-2 and TRBJ1-4, with D unresolved. CDR3 nucleotides: TGTGCCAGCAGCTTAGGACCGATAGGCTCTACTAATGAAAAACTGTTTTTT. Its translation is CASSLGPIGSTNEKLFF.